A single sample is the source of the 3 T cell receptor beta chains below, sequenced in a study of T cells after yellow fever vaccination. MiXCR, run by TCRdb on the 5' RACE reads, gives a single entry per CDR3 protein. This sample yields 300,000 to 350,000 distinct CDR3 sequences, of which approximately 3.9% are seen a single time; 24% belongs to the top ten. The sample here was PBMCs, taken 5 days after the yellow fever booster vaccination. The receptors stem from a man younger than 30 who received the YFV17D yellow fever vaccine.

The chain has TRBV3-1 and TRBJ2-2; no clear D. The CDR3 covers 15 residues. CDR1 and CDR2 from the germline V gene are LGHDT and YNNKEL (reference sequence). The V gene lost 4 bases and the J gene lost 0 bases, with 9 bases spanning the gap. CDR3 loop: CASSPYNANTGELFF. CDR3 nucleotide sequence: TGTGCCAGCAGCCCATATAACGCGAACACCGGGGAGCTGTTTTTT.

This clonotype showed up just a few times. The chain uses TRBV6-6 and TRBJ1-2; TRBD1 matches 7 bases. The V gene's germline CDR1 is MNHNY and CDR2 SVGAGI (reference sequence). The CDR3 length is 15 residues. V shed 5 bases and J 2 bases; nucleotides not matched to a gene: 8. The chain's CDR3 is CASSNYRGGNYGYTF. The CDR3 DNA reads TGTGCCAGCAGTAACTACAGGGGAGGGAACTATGGCTACACCTTC.

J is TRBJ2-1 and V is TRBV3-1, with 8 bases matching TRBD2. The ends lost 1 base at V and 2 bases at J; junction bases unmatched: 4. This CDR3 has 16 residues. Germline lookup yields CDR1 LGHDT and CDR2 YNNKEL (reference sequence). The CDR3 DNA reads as TGTGCCAGCAGCCAAGGGCGGGGGGCCACCTACAATGAGCAGTTCTTC. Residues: CASSQGRGATYNEQFF.